Detailed here is one T cell receptor beta chain. These data originate in a study of blood T cell repertoires in COVID-19. The assay was immunoSEQ multiplex PCR, and TCRdb's table has in-frame clones only and misses some. The data hold approximately 76,000 clones, with approximately 88% observed a single time. Germline values: CDR1 SEHNR, CDR2 FQNEAQ (reference sequence). The CDR3 has 17 amino acids. Trimming shortened V by 4 bases and J by 0 bases, and 18 bases separated the two germline ends. Sequencing input: peripheral blood. This receptor was obtained from a man younger than 45 with acute or convalescent COVID-19. The chain is built from TRBV7-9 and TRBJ1-2; D perhaps matches TRBD1 (5 bases). The DNA of the CDR3 is TGTGCCAGCAGCTCCCGGGGGGGGGAGACCGCTAACTATGGCTACACCTTC. Translation gives CASSSRGGETANYGYTF.